The present TCR beta chain was sequenced within a study of T cell repertoires in cytomegalovirus infection. Study in general: Recently described HLA-C-restricted plus well-studied HLA-B-restricted CMV epitopes were used. Indicated by public TCR beta signatures were CMV infection and matching HLA type.

Study-wide points: HLA-C-restricted, CMV-specific TCR beta clonotypes were dominant ex vivo.

MiXCR, applied by TCRdb to the reads, yields one record per CDR3 protein. Of some 800,000 distinct CDR3 sequences listed, 30% to 35% are singletons. This clonotype was recorded a few times. The antigen is unknown. The CDR3 has 16 residues. From germline, CDR1 is MGHRA and CDR2 YSYEKL. With 4 bases clipped from V and 3 bases from J, the junction kept 10 bases outside the gene matches. This clonotype was obtained from a human donor in good health (CMV status not recorded). Some clones in this sample may be carry-over from other donors' samples. Source: cultured CD8+ T cells from PBMCs, taken from culture after CMV antigen stimulation. The gene calls are TRBV4-1 and TRBJ1-2; 8 nucleotides line up with TRBD1. CDR3 bases: TGCGCCAGCAGCCGAGTCCTGGACAGGGACGACTATGGCTACACCTTC. This codes for CASSRVLDRDDYGYTF.